This TCR beta chain comes out of a study of blood T cell repertoires in COVID-19. This clone has a handful of counts. In the original processing: The assay estimated nucleated cells by amplifying reference gene primers. The repertoire was sequenced with immunoSEQ multiplex PCR; TCRdb's copy has only in-frame clones and lacks some. That table furnishes V, J and clone size, whereas the DNA furnished D and trimming. This table holds a few hundred thousand clones, approximately 85% found once. The CDR3 is 12 residues long. Trimming removed 6 bases at V and 8 bases at J, with 13 bases between. CDR1 and CDR2 from the germline V gene are KGHDR and SFDVKD.

The chain has TRBV24-1 and TRBJ2-7, with unresolved D. The specimen sequenced was peripheral blood. This receptor was identified in a human donor in a cohort sampled during active COVID-19. CDR3 amino acids: CATSRGRTKQYF. The CDR3 nucleotides read TGTGCCACCAGTCGAGGCCGAACCAAGCAGTACTTC.